This record covers a single TCR beta chain. In the source study's methods: Reference gene primers were amplified, and this amplification served to estimate nucleated cell counts. Sequencing used immunoSEQ multiplex PCR; TCRdb keeps in-frame clones, though not all of them. The DNA gave D and trimming, while V, J and clone size come from that table. The top ten hold 25% to 35% of the sample, which has approximately 31,000 clones, roughly 89% seen once. Germline assignment: CDR1 MNHEY and CDR2 SMNVEV (reference sequence). V was shortened by 3 bases and J by 2 bases, with 8 bases between the two germline ends. This CDR3 region has 15 residues. The data derive from a study of blood T cell repertoires in COVID-19. Study in general: The samples span acute and convalescent COVID-19 from the United States, Italy and Spain. Sample material is recorded as cDNA or gDNA derived from T cells, B-cell-depleted T cells, or PBMCs.

The rearrangement links TRBV27 to TRBJ2-6; TRBD1 is a possible D gene (6 bases). This TCR came from a man older than 75 with acute or convalescent COVID-19. Specimen: peripheral blood. The CDR3 spells CASSLNRAGANVLTF. The CDR3, as DNA: TGTGCCAGCAGTTTGAACAGGGCTGGGGCCAACGTCCTGACTTTC.